This TCR beta chain was retrieved from a study of T cell responses to AZD1222 COVID-19 vaccine. Study-wide findings and caveats: White British people made up most donors, females outnumbered males, and clonal diversity was possibly underestimated. Two doses of AZD1222 preceded a rise in Spike-specific TCR breadth and depth. It was only a handful of AZD1222 recipients who were seropositive at baseline. Regions left unmutated in variants are reportedly the target of nearly half of spike-specific TCRs.

As to this clone: Its cognate antigen is unknown.

Produced via immunoSEQ multiplex PCR; TCRdb's table is partial and in-frame only. The sample records around 140,000 clones, 91% being singletons. Germline CDR1 is SNHLY and CDR2 is FYNNEI. The CDR3 has 14 amino acids. Trimming removed 7 bases from V and 0 bases from J, with 12 bases in between. V is TRBV2 and J is TRBJ2-5, with D possibly being TRBD1 or TRBD2 (6 bases each). The sample in question was peripheral blood, obtained 28 days after the second dose of the MenACWY control vaccine. The receptor's source is an adult who received the MenACWY meningococcal vaccine as a control. The CDR3 DNA is TGTGCCAGCATTCGCGGGACATACCAAGAGACCCAGTACTTC. It is translated as CASIRGTYQETQYF.